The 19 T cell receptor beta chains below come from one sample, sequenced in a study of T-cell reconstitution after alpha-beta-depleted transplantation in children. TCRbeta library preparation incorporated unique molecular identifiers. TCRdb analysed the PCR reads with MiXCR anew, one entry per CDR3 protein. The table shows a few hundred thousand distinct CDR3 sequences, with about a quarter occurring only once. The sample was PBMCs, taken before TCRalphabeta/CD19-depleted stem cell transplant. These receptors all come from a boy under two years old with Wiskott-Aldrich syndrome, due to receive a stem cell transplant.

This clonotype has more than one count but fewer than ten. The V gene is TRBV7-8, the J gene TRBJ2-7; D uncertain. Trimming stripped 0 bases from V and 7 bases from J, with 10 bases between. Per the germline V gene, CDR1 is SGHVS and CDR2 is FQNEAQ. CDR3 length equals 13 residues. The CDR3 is CASSLARVGEQYF. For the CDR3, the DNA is TGTGCCAGCAGCTTAGCCCGGGTGGGTGAGCAGTACTTC.

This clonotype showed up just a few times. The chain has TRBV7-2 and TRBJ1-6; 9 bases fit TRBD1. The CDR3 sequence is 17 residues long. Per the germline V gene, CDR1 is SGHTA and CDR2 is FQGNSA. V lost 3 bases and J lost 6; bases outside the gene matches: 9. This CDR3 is CASSFGQGRPLNSPLHF. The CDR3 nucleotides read TGTGCCAGCAGCTTCGGACAGGGGCGCCCCCTTAATTCACCCCTCCACTTT. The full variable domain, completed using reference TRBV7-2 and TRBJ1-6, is GAGVSQSPSNKVTEKGKDVELRCDPISGHTALYWYRQSLGQGLEFLIYFQGNSAPDKSGLPSDRFSAERTGGSVSTLTIQRTQQEDSAVYLCASSFGQGRPLNSPLHFGNGTRLTVT.

CDR3 region: CASSRQENYEQYF. CDR3 DNA sequence: TGCGCCAGCAGCCGTCAGGAAAACTACGAGCAGTACTTC. The chain links TRBV4-1 to TRBJ2-7; D is unresolved. Deletions cut 4 bases from V and 3 bases from J, with 10 bases between. The CDR3 consists of 13 residues. The V gene's germline CDR1 is MGHRA and CDR2 YSYEKL.

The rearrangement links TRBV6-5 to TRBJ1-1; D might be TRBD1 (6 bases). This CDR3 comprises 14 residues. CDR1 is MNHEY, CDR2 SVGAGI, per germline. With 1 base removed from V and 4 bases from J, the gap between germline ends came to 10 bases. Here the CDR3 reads CASSYWGAGTEAFF. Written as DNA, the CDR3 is TGTGCCAGCAGTTACTGGGGGGCTGGCACTGAAGCTTTCTTT.

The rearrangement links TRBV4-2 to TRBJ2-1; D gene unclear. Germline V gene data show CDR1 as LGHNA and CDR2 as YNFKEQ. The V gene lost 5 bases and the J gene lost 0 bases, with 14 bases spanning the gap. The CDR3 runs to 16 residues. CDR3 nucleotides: TGTGCCAGCAGCATCGGGCTCCGCGCCTCCTACAATGAGCAGTTCTTC. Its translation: CASSIGLRASYNEQFF.

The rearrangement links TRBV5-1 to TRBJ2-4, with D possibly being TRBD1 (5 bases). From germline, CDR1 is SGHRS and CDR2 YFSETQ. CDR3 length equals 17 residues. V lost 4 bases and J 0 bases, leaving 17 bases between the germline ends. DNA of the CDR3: TGCGCCAGCAGCAAAGAAGACAGTTTTTTAGCCAAAAACATTCAGTACTTC. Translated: CASSKEDSFLAKNIQYF.

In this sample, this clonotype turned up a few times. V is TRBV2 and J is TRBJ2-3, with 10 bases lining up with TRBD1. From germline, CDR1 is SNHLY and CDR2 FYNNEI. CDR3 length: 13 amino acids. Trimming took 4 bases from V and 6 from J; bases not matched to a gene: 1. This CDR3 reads CASSGDRGDTQYF. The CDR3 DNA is TGTGCCAGCAGTGGGGACAGGGGTGATACGCAGTATTTT.

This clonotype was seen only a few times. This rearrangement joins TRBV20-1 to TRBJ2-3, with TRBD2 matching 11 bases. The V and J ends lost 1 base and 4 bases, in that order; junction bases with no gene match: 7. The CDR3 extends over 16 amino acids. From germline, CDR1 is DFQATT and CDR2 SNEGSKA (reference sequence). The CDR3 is CSARAAASGRPDTQYF. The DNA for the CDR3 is TGCAGTGCTAGAGCGGCGGCTAGCGGGAGGCCAGATACGCAGTATTTT.

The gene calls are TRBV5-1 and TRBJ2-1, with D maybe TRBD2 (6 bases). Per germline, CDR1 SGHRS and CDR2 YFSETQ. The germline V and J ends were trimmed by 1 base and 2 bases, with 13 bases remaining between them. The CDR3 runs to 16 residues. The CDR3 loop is CASSLTSPSPYNEQFF. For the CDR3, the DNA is TGCGCCAGCAGCTTGACTAGCCCCAGCCCCTACAATGAGCAGTTCTTC.

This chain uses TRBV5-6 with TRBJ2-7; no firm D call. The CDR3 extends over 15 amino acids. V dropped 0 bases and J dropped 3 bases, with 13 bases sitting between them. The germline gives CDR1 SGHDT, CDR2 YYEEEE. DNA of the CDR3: TGTGCCAGCAGCTTGGGCCTGGGAATTGACTACGAGCAGTACTTC. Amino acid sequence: CASSLGLGIDYEQYF. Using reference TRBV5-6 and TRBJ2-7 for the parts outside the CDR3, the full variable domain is DAGVTQSPTHLIKTRGQQVTLRCSPKSGHDTVSWYQQALGQGPQFIFQYYEEEERQRGNFPDRFSGHQFPNYSSELNVNALLLGDSALYLCASSLGLGIDYEQYFGPGTRLTVT.

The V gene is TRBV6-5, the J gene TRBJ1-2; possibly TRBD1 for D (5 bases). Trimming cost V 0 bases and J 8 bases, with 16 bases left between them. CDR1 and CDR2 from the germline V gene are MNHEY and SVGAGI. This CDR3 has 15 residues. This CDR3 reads CASSYSAVQGTGYTF. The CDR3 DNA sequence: TGTGCCAGCAGTTACTCAGCAGTTCAGGGAACGGGCTACACCTTC.

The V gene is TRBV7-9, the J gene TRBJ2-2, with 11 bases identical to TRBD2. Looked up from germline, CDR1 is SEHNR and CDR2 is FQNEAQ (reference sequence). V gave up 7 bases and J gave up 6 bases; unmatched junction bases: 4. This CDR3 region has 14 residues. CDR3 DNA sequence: TGTGCCAGCACCCTAGCGGGGGGTTCCGGGGAGCTGTTTTTT. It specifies CASTLAGGSGELFF.

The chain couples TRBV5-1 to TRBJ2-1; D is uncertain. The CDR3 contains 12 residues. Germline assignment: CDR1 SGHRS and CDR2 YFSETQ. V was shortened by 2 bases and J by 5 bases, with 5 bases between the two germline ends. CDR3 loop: CASSLNNNEQFF. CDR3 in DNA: TGCGCCAGCAGCTTAAATAACAATGAGCAGTTCTTC.

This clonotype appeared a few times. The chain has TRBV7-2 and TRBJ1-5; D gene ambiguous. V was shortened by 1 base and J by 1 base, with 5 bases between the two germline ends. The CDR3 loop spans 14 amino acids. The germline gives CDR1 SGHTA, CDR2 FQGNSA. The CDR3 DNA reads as TGTGCCAGCAGCTTAGGTAACAGCAATCAGCCCCAGCATTTT. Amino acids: CASSLGNSNQPQHF.

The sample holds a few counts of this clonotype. The CDR3 loop is CASSQDRADTQYF. The CDR3 nucleotides read TGTGCCAGCAGCCAAGACAGGGCAGATACGCAGTATTTT. The rearrangement joins TRBV12-3 or TRBV12-4 to TRBJ2-3; 7 nucleotides match TRBD1. J was trimmed by 4 bases and V by 6 bases; bases with no gene match: 4. The CDR3 has 13 residues.

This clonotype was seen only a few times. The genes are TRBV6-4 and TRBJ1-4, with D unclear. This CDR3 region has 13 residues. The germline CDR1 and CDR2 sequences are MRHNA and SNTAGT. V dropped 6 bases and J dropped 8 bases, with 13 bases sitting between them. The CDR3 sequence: CASSRENGEKLFF. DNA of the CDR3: TGTGCCAGCAGCCGGGAGAATGGAGAAAAACTGTTTTTT.

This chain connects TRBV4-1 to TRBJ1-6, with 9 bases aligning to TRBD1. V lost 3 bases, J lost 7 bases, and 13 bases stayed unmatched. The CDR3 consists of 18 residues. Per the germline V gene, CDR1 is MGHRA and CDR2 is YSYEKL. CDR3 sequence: CASSQASGTGNQNSPLHF. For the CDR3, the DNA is TGCGCCAGCAGCCAGGCCTCCGGGACAGGGAATCAGAATTCACCCCTCCACTTT.

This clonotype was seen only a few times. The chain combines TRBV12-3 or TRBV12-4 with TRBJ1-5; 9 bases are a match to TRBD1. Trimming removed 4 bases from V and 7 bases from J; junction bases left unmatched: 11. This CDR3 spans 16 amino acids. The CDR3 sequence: CASSYVGTGGGQPQHF. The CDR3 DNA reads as TGTGCCAGCAGTTACGTGGGCACAGGGGGCGGACAGCCCCAGCATTTT.

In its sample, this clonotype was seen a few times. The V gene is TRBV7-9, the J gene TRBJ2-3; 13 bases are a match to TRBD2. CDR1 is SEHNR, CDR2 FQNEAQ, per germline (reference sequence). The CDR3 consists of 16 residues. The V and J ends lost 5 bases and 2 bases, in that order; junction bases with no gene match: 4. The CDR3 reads CASSTGTSGDTDTQYF. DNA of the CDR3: TGTGCCAGCAGCACCGGGACTAGCGGGGACACAGATACGCAGTATTTT.